This TCR beta chain is drawn from a study of T cells in tumors after PD-1 blockade. About the research overall: Treatment was either pembrolizumab 200 mg every 3 weeks or cemiplimab 350 mg every 2 weeks. Some patients also took daily vismodegib 150 mg during anti-PD-1 treatment.

Clones were read by immunoSEQ multiplex PCR, and TCRdb kept only the in-frame ones, dropping some. The repertoire holds roughly 19,000 clones, with around 78% as singletons. A word on this clone: Antigen unknown.

The CDR3 covers 13 residues. V was cut by 3 bases and J by 2 bases, with 8 bases left in between. Germline CDR1 and CDR2: SGHRS and YFSETQ. The study's findings and limits: Peripheral recruitment is suggested, as some novel exhausted tumor clones were in pre-treatment blood.

The receptor comes from a human donor with basal cell carcinoma. Here the sequenced sample was PBMCs, taken before anti-PD-1 treatment. The rearrangement uses TRBV5-1 and TRBJ1-2; perhaps TRBD1 as D (6 bases). DNA for the CDR3: TGCGCCAGCAGCTCAACAGGGAACTATGGCTACACCTTC. This gives the protein CASSSTGNYGYTF. The full variable domain, in which reference TRBV5-1 and TRBJ1-2 provide the parts outside the CDR3, is KAGVTQTPRYLIKTRGQQVTLSCSPISGHRSVSWYQQTPGQGLQFLFEYFSETQRNKGNFPGRFSGRQFSNSRSEMNVSTLELGDSALYLCASSSTGNYGYTFGSGTRLTVV.